The 3 T cell receptor beta chains in this list originate from one sample, sequenced in a study of response to subunit inactivated influenza vaccine. TCRdb used MiXCR to reprocess the RT-PCR reads, holding one entry per CDR3 protein. This table has over 150,000 distinct CDR3 sequences, around a tenth appearing once. Sequenced here: non-naive T cells sorted from PBMCs, sampled on the day of vaccination. The origin of the receptors is a man aged 50-60 years who received an inactivated influenza vaccine.

The chain combines TRBV30 with TRBJ2-3; 7 nucleotides align to TRBD1. The germline CDR1 and CDR2 sequences are GTSNPN and SVGIG (reference sequence). The CDR3 totals 12 residues. CDR3 sequence (DNA): TGTGGGGCCAGGGGGAACACAGATACGCAGTATTTT. Translation: CGARGNTDTQYF.

In this sample, this clonotype turned up many times. The CDR3 reads CASSQDRHSPLHF. The CDR3 DNA reads as TGTGCCAGCAGCCAAGACAGACATTCACCCCTCCACTTT. The chain is built from TRBV3-1 and TRBJ1-6; no reliable D call. The CDR3 is 13 amino acids. The V end was cut by 0 bases, the J end by 8 bases, with 5 bases between. The germline CDR1 and CDR2 sequences are LGHDT and YNNKEL (reference sequence).

This clonotype was observed a few times. The rearrangement uses TRBV7-3 and TRBJ2-2; 16 bases fit TRBD2. The germline CDR1 and CDR2 sequences are SGHTA and FQGTGA. This CDR3 contains 18 residues. The trim removed 5 bases at V and 7 bases at J, leaving 10 bases unmatched. CDR3 sequence: CASSPGTSGRARSGELFF. The CDR3 DNA is TGTGCCAGCAGCCCAGGGACTAGCGGGAGGGCCCGAAGCGGGGAGCTGTTTTTT.